This passage covers 8 T cell receptor beta chains from one sample sequenced in a study of cytomegalovirus exposure and HLA in healthy donors. It was with 60 Vbeta and 13 Jbeta primers that the PCR ran. The assay was immunoSEQ multiplex PCR, and TCRdb's table has in-frame clones only and misses some. The sample holds roughly 140,000 clones, over 60% seen once. Sample: PBMCs. Receptors originate from a man aged 35 to 55 in good health and CMV-seropositive.

This clone was found a few times. J is TRBJ2-7 and V is TRBV2; weak D call: TRBD1 (6 bases). Germline CDR1 is SNHLY and CDR2 is FYNNEI. The CDR3 consists of 14 residues. Trimming cost V 3 bases and J 3 bases, with 12 bases left between them. Here the CDR3 reads CASSEHRVVYEQYF. Written as DNA, the CDR3 is TGTGCCAGCAGTGAGCACAGGGTGGTCTACGAGCAGTACTTC. Full variable domain (rest looked up from reference TRBV2 and TRBJ2-7): EPEVTQTPSHQVTQMGQEVILRCVPISNHLYFYWYRQILGQKVEFLVSFYNNEISEKSEIFDDQFSVERPDGSNFTLKIRSTKLEDSAMYFCASSEHRVVYEQYFGPGTRLTVT.

V usage is TRBV28 and J usage is TRBJ1-1; 11 bases align to TRBD1. Germline V CDR1 and CDR2: MDHEN, SYDVKM. The CDR3 is 17 amino acids. The ends lost 8 bases at V and 0 bases at J; junction bases unmatched: 11. CDR3 protein: CASGTGGFRGMNTEAFF. The CDR3 DNA follows: TGTGCCAGCGGGACAGGGGGTTTTCGGGGGATGAACACTGAAGCTTTCTTT.

As DNA, the CDR3 is TGTGCCAGCAGTTTGGCGGGGGCAGCAGGGCAAGAGACCCAGTACTTC. Translation: CASSLAGAAGQETQYF. V is TRBV28 and J is TRBJ2-5; D might be TRBD2 (7 bases). Germline V gene sequence: CDR1 MDHEN, CDR2 SYDVKM. Trimming shortened V by 3 bases and J by 2 bases, and 16 bases separated the two germline ends. This CDR3 spans 16 amino acids.

V is TRBV6-5 and J is TRBJ2-7; 8 bases fit TRBD1. V trimming: 5 bases; J trimming: 6 bases; junction bases outside the gene matches: 12. The CDR3 sequence is 15 residues long. In germline, CDR1 is MNHEY, CDR2 SVGAGI. The CDR3: CASSLLGQGRGEQYF. The CDR3 nucleotides are TGTGCCAGCAGTCTACTAGGACAGGGAAGGGGCGAGCAGTACTTC.

This clone was found once. The rearrangement links TRBV2 to TRBJ1-5; 9 nucleotides line up with TRBD1. V was pared by 6 bases and J by 2 bases, with 5 bases of the junction left unmatched. The CDR3 runs to 15 residues. The germline V gene has CDR1 SNHLY and CDR2 FYNNEI. The CDR3 reads CASRYDRGGNQPQHF. Here the CDR3 DNA reads TGTGCCAGCAGGTATGACAGGGGGGGCAATCAGCCCCAGCATTTT.

This clone has only one observation. The rearrangement links TRBV4-3 to TRBJ1-2, with D perhaps matching TRBD1 (6 bases). This CDR3 comprises 15 residues. From germline, CDR1 is LGHNA and CDR2 YSLEER. The V end was cut by 1 base, the J end by 8 bases, with 17 bases between. The CDR3 region has the DNA TGCGCCAGCAGCCAAGGACGGGGGGCCCTCAGGGGCTACACCTTC. This codes for CASSQGRGALRGYTF.

The chain combines TRBV27 with TRBJ2-5, with 8 positions matching TRBD1. CDR1 MNHEY and CDR2 SMNVEV come from the germline V gene (reference sequence). Trimming removed 5 bases from V and 1 base from J; junction bases left unmatched: 6. This CDR3 is 15 amino acids long. The CDR3 protein is CASSLRTGSQETQYF. The CDR3 DNA reads as TGTGCCAGCAGTCTCCGGACAGGGTCCCAAGAGACCCAGTACTTC.

The CDR3 sequence: CASSRGTDYGYTF. The CDR3 nucleotides are TGTGCCAGTAGTAGGGGGACAGACTATGGCTACACCTTC. The chain combines TRBV19 with TRBJ1-2, with 7 bases matching TRBD1. J was trimmed by 3 bases and V by 4 bases; bases with no gene match: 2. The CDR3 covers 13 residues. Germline V CDR1 and CDR2: LNHDA, SQIVND (reference sequence).